This T cell receptor beta chain was observed in a study of blood T cell repertoires in COVID-19. Study summary: Collection of acute and convalescent COVID-19 samples took place in the United States, Italy and Spain. Sources were T cells, B-cell-depleted T cells, or PBMCs; the material itself was cDNA or gDNA.

Using immunoSEQ multiplex PCR, the repertoire was profiled, and TCRdb retains in-frame clones only, with some absent. Of around 64,000 clones listed, 91% are singletons. Note on this clone: The germline gene is not matched at one end of the junction; a read error may be the cause.

Germline values: CDR1 SSHAT, CDR2 FNYEAQ (reference sequence). The CDR3 is made up of 15 amino acids. The chain uses TRBV7-7 and TRBJ2-5; 9 nucleotides agree with TRBD2. Sequencing was performed on peripheral blood. This receptor was obtained from a human donor in a cohort sampled during active COVID-19. In nucleotides, the CDR3 is TGTGCTAGCAGCGTACAGCGGGGGGCGGGAGAGACCCAGTACTTC. Translating gives CASSVQRGAGETQYF.